This T cell receptor beta chain emerged from a study of blood T cell repertoires in COVID-19. This CDR3 has 16 residues. Germline assignment: CDR1 SGHAT and CDR2 FQNNGV. Trimming took off 1 base at V and 0 bases at J, with 11 bases between the two ends. This clone has only one observation. Authors' processing steps: Cell counts per sample came from amplifying reference gene primers. Assay: immunoSEQ multiplex PCR; the TCRdb copy retains only in-frame clones and omits some. V and J calls and clone size follow that table, whereas D and trimming were derived from the DNA. The sample comprises approximately 160,000 clones, 81% of which are singletons, and approximately 9.9% rests with the top ten.

The source of this sequence is a man aged 55 to 70 with active or convalescent COVID-19. The sample taken for sequencing was peripheral blood. The chain recombines TRBV11-2 with TRBJ2-3, with D maybe TRBD2 (5 bases). As DNA, the CDR3 is TGTGCCAGCAGCTTAGTCGGCGGGCCCAGCACAGATACGCAGTATTTT. Its translation: CASSLVGGPSTDTQYF.